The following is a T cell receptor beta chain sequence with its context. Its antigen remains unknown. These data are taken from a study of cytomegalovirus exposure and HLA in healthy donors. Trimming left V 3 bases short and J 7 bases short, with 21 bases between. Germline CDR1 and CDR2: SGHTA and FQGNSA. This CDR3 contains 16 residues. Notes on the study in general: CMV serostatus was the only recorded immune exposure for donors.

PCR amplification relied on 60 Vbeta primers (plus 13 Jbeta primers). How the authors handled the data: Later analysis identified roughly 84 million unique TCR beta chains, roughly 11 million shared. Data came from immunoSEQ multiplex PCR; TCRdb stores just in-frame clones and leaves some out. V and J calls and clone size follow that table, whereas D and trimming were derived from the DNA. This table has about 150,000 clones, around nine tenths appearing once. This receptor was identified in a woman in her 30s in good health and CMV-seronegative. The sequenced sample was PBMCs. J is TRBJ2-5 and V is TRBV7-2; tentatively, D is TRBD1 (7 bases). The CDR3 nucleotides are TGTGCCAGCAGCTTGCTGGAGGGGGCCCCCTGGGGGACCCAGTACTTC. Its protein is CASSLLEGAPWGTQYF.